This passage covers 20 T cell receptor beta chains from one sample sequenced in a study of blood T cell repertoires in COVID-19. Generated by immunoSEQ multiplex PCR, the TCRdb table keeps only in-frame clones and is missing some. Among 55,000 to 90,000 clones listed, approximately 86% were seen once. Input material: peripheral blood. The receptors derive from an older man with active COVID-19.

The sample holds one count of this clone. The gene calls are TRBV30 and TRBJ1-4; possibly TRBD1 for D (5 bases). The germline V gene encodes CDR1 GTSNPN and CDR2 SVGIG (reference sequence). V lost 5 bases and J lost 8, with 12 bases in between. The CDR3 is made up of 12 amino acids. The DNA of the CDR3 is TGTGCCTGGGGGGGAGGGGCGGAAAAACTGTTTTTT. Translating it yields CAWGGGAEKLFF. Full variable domain (outside the CDR3, taken from reference TRBV30 and TRBJ1-4): SQTIHQWPATLVQPVGSPLSLECTVEGTSNPNLYWYRQAAGRGLQLLFYSVGIGQISSEVPQNLSASRPQDRQFILSSKKLLLSDSGFYLCAWGGGAEKLFFGSGTQLSVL.

The rearrangement joins TRBV7-9 to TRBJ1-2, with a tentative D call TRBD1 (6 bases). Trimming cost V 4 bases and J 4 bases, with 16 bases left between them. Germline V lookup: CDR1 SEHNR, CDR2 FQNEAQ (reference sequence). The CDR3 loop spans 15 amino acids. Written as DNA, the CDR3 is TGTGCCAGCAGCTACCTTCGGACAGTTTTCTATGGCTACACCTTC. Its protein is CASSYLRTVFYGYTF.

The chain recombines TRBV30 with TRBJ2-7, with D possibly being TRBD2 (6 bases). V was cut by 3 bases and J by 9 bases, with 12 bases left in between. CDR3 length: 11 residues. CDR1 is GTSNPN and CDR2 is SVGIG in the germline V gene (reference sequence). The CDR3 sequence is CAWRTVEGQYF. As DNA, the CDR3 is TGTGCCTGGAGGACAGTGGAGGGGCAGTACTTC.

The chain employs TRBV5-1 and TRBJ2-1, with 9 nucleotides matching TRBD2. J gave up 2 bases and V 0 bases, and 6 bases lay outside the gene matches. The CDR3 runs 17 residues. From germline, CDR1 is SGHRS and CDR2 YFSETQ. The CDR3 sequence: CASSLALAGPAYNEQFF. The CDR3 DNA reads TGCGCCAGCAGCTTGGCCCTAGCGGGACCAGCCTACAATGAGCAGTTCTTC.

V usage is TRBV11-3 and J usage is TRBJ2-7, with 8 positions matching TRBD1. V shed 5 bases, J shed 3 bases, and the junction held 12 bases outside the gene matches. In germline, CDR1 is SGHNT, CDR2 YENEEA. CDR3 length: 16 residues. The CDR3 DNA reads as TGTGCCAGCAGCCTGGGGCAGGGGGCAAGGGGCTACGAGCAGTACTTC. Its translation: CASSLGQGARGYEQYF.

The chain is built from TRBV25-1 and TRBJ1-2; weak D call: TRBD1 (5 bases). Trimming removed 7 bases at V and 4 bases at J, with 16 bases between. Per germline, CDR1 MGHDK and CDR2 SYGVNS. The CDR3 spans 14 residues. This chain's CDR3 is CASTTPRGTYGYTF. In DNA, the CDR3 is TGTGCCAGCACCACCCCCCGGGGGACCTATGGCTACACCTTC.

V and J are TRBV14 and TRBJ2-3; D might be TRBD2 (6 bases). The V gene's germline CDR1 is SGHDN and CDR2 FVKESK. This CDR3 is built from 12 residues. Trimming cost V 8 bases and J 6 bases, with 12 bases left between them. CDR3 loop: CASGGFGDTQYF. In nucleotides, the CDR3 is TGTGCCAGCGGGGGGTTTGGTGATACGCAGTATTTT.

This chain links TRBV6-5 with TRBJ2-1; 8 positions match TRBD1. There are 16 residues in the CDR3. Germline CDR1 and CDR2: MNHEY and SVGAGI. V was pared by 0 bases and J by 7 bases, with 8 bases of the junction left unmatched. This CDR3 is CASSYSGRGRGNEQFF. DNA for the CDR3: TGTGCCAGCAGTTACTCGGGCAGGGGGCGCGGTAATGAGCAGTTCTTC.

J is TRBJ2-5 and V is TRBV11-3; 10 nucleotides agree with TRBD1. With V trimmed by 5 bases and J by 3 bases, 6 bases remained unmatched. Germline-derived CDR1 and CDR2 are SGHNT and YENEEA. CDR3 size: 15 residues. The CDR3 DNA reads as TGTGCCAGCAGCCGCAGACAGGGGGCGGAAGAGACCCAGTACTTC. The encoded protein is CASSRRQGAEETQYF.

The CDR3 DNA reads TGTGCCAGTCGTCCGACAGGCCTGTTGAACACTGAAGCTTTCTTT. Translating it yields CASRPTGLLNTEAFF. The chain joins TRBV19 to TRBJ1-1; D might be TRBD1 (6 bases). The V end lost 8 bases, the J end lost 0 bases, and 16 bases lay between the germline ends. The germline CDR1 and CDR2 sequences are LNHDA and SQIVND (reference sequence). CDR3 length: 15 amino acids.

The rearrangement joins TRBV5-4 to TRBJ2-1, with unresolved D. CDR1 and CDR2 from the germline V gene are SGHNT and YYREEE (reference sequence). This CDR3 contains 9 residues. The germline V and J ends were trimmed by 7 bases and 14 bases, with 10 bases remaining between them. CDR3 sequence reads: CASPPLKFF. DNA of the CDR3: TGTGCCAGCCCCCCACTTAAGTTCTTC.

The chain employs TRBV5-1 and TRBJ2-7; the match to TRBD2 covers 11 bases. This CDR3 contains 18 residues. Per germline, CDR1 SGHRS and CDR2 YFSETQ. J gave up 7 bases and V 0 bases, and 15 bases lay outside the gene matches. The CDR3 DNA reads TGCGCCAGCAGCTTGGTGGCGCCTAGCGGGAGGTGGGTTAGGGAGCAGTACTTC. Its protein product is CASSLVAPSGRWVREQYF.

J is TRBJ2-7 and V is TRBV5-4, with 11 nucleotides matching TRBD2. Germline V CDR1 and CDR2: SGHNT, YYREEE (reference sequence). J gave up 2 bases and V 4 bases, and 11 bases lay outside the gene matches. The CDR3 is 17 residues long. The CDR3 nucleotides read TGTGCCAGCAGCCCGGGCCCCCCTAGCGGGGGGACCTACGAGCAGTACTTC. This encodes CASSPGPPSGGTYEQYF.

The chain is built from TRBV10-3 and TRBJ2-7, with 11 bases lining up with TRBD2. The CDR3 spans 18 residues. CDR1 and CDR2 (germline): ENHRY, SYGVKD. With V trimmed by 4 bases and J by 3 bases, 14 bases remained unmatched. CDR3 protein: CAISGGSGRAVLSYEQYF. Written as DNA, the CDR3 is TGTGCCATCAGTGGGGGTAGCGGGAGGGCCGTTCTAAGCTACGAGCAGTACTTC.

V is TRBV7-3 and J is TRBJ1-6, with 7 bases aligning to TRBD1. V lost 4 bases, J lost 12 bases, and 3 bases stayed unmatched. The CDR3 is made up of 12 amino acids. Per the germline V gene, CDR1 is SGHTA and CDR2 is FQGTGA. CDR3 sequence: CASSSRQGPLHF. The CDR3, as DNA: TGTGCCAGCAGCTCCCGACAGGGACCCCTCCACTTT.

The CDR3, as DNA: TGTGCCAGCAGCTCTAACCGGGAGTCGGGGGATCGGTTCTTC. Translated: CASSSNRESGDRFF. V gene TRBV7-3 combines with J gene TRBJ2-1; perhaps TRBD2 as D (6 bases). The V and J ends lost 4 bases and 15 bases respectively, with 22 bases between them. CDR3 length: 14 residues. CDR1 and CDR2 from the germline V gene are SGHTA and FQGTGA.

The J gene is TRBJ1-2, the V gene TRBV4-3; tentatively, D is TRBD1 (6 bases). This CDR3 spans 15 amino acids. The germline V and J ends were trimmed by 0 bases and 2 bases, with 10 bases remaining between them. The germline CDR1 and CDR2 sequences are LGHNA and YSLEER. For the CDR3, the DNA is TGCGCCAGCAGCCAAGATCCCCAGGGGAACTATGGCTACACCTTC. Translation: CASSQDPQGNYGYTF.

V usage is TRBV24-1 and J usage is TRBJ2-3; 7 positions agree with TRBD1. Germline V gene data show CDR1 as KGHDR and CDR2 as SFDVKD. Trimming cost V 7 bases and J 1 base; bases outside gene matches: 7. This CDR3 has 15 amino acids. CDR3 DNA sequence: TGTGCCACCAGGCCCGGACAGGCGGGCACAGATACGCAGTATTTT. It encodes CATRPGQAGTDTQYF.

The CDR3: CASSRDYGTDTQYF. The CDR3 DNA sequence: TGTGCCAGCAGCCGGGACTATGGCACAGATACGCAGTATTTT. The genes are TRBV9 and TRBJ2-3, with 7 positions matching TRBD2. CDR3 length: 14 residues. V shed 4 bases, J shed 1 base, and the junction held 3 bases outside the gene matches. CDR1 and CDR2 from the germline V gene are SGDLS and YYNGEE. The whole variable domain, filled in from reference TRBV9 and TRBJ2-3, reads DSGVTQTPKHLITATGQRVTLRCSPRSGDLSVYWYQQSLDQGLQFLIQYYNGEERAKGNILERFSAQQFPDLHSELNLSSLELGDSALYFCASSRDYGTDTQYFGPGTRLTVL.

The gene calls are TRBV30 and TRBJ2-6, with D possibly being TRBD1 (5 bases). This CDR3 comprises 15 residues. CDR1 is GTSNPN, CDR2 SVGIG, per germline (reference sequence). The V end was cut by 0 bases, the J end by 6 bases, with 12 bases between. The DNA for the CDR3 is TGTGCCTGGAGTGTAGCCTCACAGGTGGCCAACGTCCTGACTTTC. Encoded protein: CAWSVASQVANVLTF.